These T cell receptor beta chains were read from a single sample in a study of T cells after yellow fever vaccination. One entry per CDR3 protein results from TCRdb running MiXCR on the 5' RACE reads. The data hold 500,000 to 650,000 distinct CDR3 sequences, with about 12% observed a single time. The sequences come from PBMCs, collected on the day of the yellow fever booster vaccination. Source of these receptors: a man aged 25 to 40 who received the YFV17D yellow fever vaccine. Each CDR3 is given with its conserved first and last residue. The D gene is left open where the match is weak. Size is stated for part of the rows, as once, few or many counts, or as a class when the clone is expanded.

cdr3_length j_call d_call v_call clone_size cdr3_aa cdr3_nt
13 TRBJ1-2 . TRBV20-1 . CSARTGGLYGYTF TGCAGTGCTAGAACTGGGGGGCTTTATGGCTACACCTTC
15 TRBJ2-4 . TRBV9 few CASSVATGWENIQYF TGTGCCAGCAGCGTCGCAACAGGGTGGGAAAACATTCAGTACTTC
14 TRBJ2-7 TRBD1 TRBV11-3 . CASSATGQGPEQYF TGTGCCAGCAGCGCCACGGGACAGGGACCCGAGCAGTACTTC
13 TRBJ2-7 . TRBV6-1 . CASSPPGRYEQYF TGTGCCAGCAGTCCCCCCGGGCGCTACGAGCAGTACTTC
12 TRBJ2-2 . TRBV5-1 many CATTENTGELFF TGCGCCACCACTGAGAACACCGGGGAGCTGTTTTTT
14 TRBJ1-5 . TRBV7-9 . CASSLIGPNQPQHF TGTGCCAGCAGCTTAATAGGGCCCAATCAGCCCCAGCATTTT
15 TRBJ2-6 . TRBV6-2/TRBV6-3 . CASSYRRSGANVLTF TGTGCCAGCAGTTATCGGAGGTCTGGGGCCAACGTCCTGACTTTC
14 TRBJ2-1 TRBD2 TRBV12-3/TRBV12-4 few CASSLLAGVSEQFF TGTGCCAGCAGTTTATTAGCGGGAGTGAGTGAGCAGTTCTTC
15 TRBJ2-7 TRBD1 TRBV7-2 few CASSRSGTGVREQYF TGTGCCAGCAGTCGATCCGGGACAGGGGTTCGCGAGCAGTACTTC
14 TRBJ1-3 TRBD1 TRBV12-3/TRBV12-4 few CASNARGPGNTIYF TGTGCCAGCAACGCTAGGGGGCCTGGAAACACCATATATTTT
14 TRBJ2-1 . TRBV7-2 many CASGYLGRYNEQFF TGTGCCAGCGGCTATCTGGGGCGGTACAATGAGCAGTTCTTC
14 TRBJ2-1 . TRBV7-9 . CASSSPLREYEQFF TGTGCCAGCAGCTCCCCCCTCCGGGAATATGAGCAGTTCTTC
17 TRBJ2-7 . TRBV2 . CASIRTVGGGTLYEQYF TGTGCCAGCATTCGGACGGTGGGTGGCGGGACCCTCTACGAGCAGTACTTC
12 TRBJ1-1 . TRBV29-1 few CSARWGNTEAFF TGCAGCGCCCGGTGGGGAAACACTGAAGCTTTCTTT
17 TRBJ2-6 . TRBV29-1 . CSVGLTDGVPGANVLTF TGCAGCGTTGGGCTCACAGATGGGGTCCCTGGGGCCAACGTCCTGACTTTC
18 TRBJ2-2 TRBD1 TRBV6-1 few CASSQEISGTGSPGELFF TGTGCCAGCAGTCAAGAGATTTCCGGGACAGGGTCTCCCGGGGAGCTGTTTTTT
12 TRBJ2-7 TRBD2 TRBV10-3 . CAIGGGGREQYF TGTGCCATCGGTGGGGGGGGTCGAGAGCAGTACTTC
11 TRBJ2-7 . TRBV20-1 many CSATGPYEQYF TGCAGTGCTACGGGACCCTACGAGCAGTACTTC
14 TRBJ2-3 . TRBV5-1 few CASSLVQGTQTQYF TGCGCCAGCAGCTTGGTGCAGGGAACGCAGACGCAGTATTTT
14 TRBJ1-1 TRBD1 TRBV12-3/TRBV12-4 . CASILTGRNTEAFF TGTGCCAGCATCCTGACAGGGAGGAACACTGAAGCTTTCTTT